The clone carrying this T cell receptor (beta chain) was observed a handful of times. Antigen: not known. TCRdb reanalysed the reads using MiXCR and keeps one entry per CDR3 protein. The table has 210,000 or so distinct CDR3 sequences, around 6.4% seen once; the top ten hold more than 5.5%. The CDR3 is 15 amino acids. V lost 3 bases and J lost 0; bases outside the gene matches: 4. The germline CDR1 and CDR2 sequences are LNHDA and SQIVND (reference sequence). The source of the sample is a study of T cell repertoires in cytomegalovirus infection. Across the whole study: It was the public TCR beta signatures that indicated both CMV infection and matching HLA type. Findings and limits, study-wide: What dominated the ex vivo response were HLA-C-restricted CMV-specific TCR beta clonotypes.

This chain links TRBV19 with TRBJ1-1; TRBD1 matches at 7 bases. This clonotype was obtained from a human donor in good health (CMV status not recorded). Some clones in this sample may be carry-over from other donors' samples. Sequenced material: PBMCs. Here the CDR3 reads CASSIGGTVNTEAFF. CDR3 DNA: TGTGCCAGTAGTATCGGGGGGACAGTGAACACTGAAGCTTTCTTT.